Each of the 9 T cell receptor beta chains below was sequenced from the same sample in a study of T cell clonotyping in hematopoietic cell transplantation. Time point in this sample: recipient sample about 28 days before transplant, after cytoreduction. Only in-frame clones appear in the TCRdb table, and some are missing; sequencing was by immunoSEQ multiplex PCR. The table shows about 36,000 clones, with 95% occurring only once. The starting material was peripheral blood mononuclear cells, obtained before stem cell transplant. Source of these receptors: a middle-aged man with chronic myeloid leukemia. Some clones in this sample may be carry-over from other donors' samples.

The rearrangement joins TRBV5-1 to TRBJ1-1; D is unclear. The CDR3 has 16 amino acids. The V gene's germline CDR1 is SGHRS and CDR2 YFSETQ. Deletions cut 5 bases from V and 5 bases from J, with 22 bases between. This CDR3 is CASRLGEQKWSTEAFF. Here the CDR3 DNA reads TGCGCCAGCAGGCTCGGAGAACAGAAATGGAGTACTGAAGCTTTCTTT.

The gene calls are TRBV9 and TRBJ2-7; no reliable D call. This CDR3 has 13 residues. Trimming pared 4 bases from V and 2 bases from J, leaving 10 bases between. CDR1 SGDLS and CDR2 YYNGEE come from the germline V gene. CDR3 residues: CASSSSPPYEQYF. The CDR3 region has the DNA TGTGCCAGCAGCTCCTCTCCACCCTACGAGCAGTACTTC.

This chain uses TRBV4-3 with TRBJ1-6, with D possibly TRBD1 on 6 matching bases. Between the trimmed V and J ends, which lost 8 bases and 10 bases, there was a span of 18 bases. CDR3 length: 14 amino acids. Germline values: CDR1 LGHNA, CDR2 YSLEER. The chain's CDR3 is CASARGGGISPLHF. As DNA, the CDR3 is TGCGCCAGCGCAAGAGGAGGGGGAATATCACCCCTCCACTTT.

In the case of this clone: One end of the junction fails to match germline, which may point to a read error. The chain joins TRBV20-1 to TRBJ2-7; 10 nucleotides match TRBD2. CDR3 length: 11 amino acids. From germline, CDR1 is DFQATT and CDR2 SNEGSKA (reference sequence). The CDR3 here is CSAASGGASLF. Written as DNA, the CDR3 is TGCAGTGCTGCAAGCGGGGGGGCCTCCTTGTTC.

This clone was observed a single time. V gene TRBV28 combines with J gene TRBJ1-5; 7 bases map to TRBD1. Germline-derived CDR1 and CDR2 are MDHEN and SYDVKM. The CDR3 covers 19 residues. J was trimmed by 2 bases and V by 3 bases; bases with no gene match: 16. CDR3 nucleotides: TGTGCCAGCAGTTTTGTTGGGACAGACGCTTTTGAGGGCAATCAGCCCCAGCATTTT. It encodes CASSFVGTDAFEGNQPQHF.

The chain links TRBV7-2 to TRBJ2-5; D is unresolved. Trimming removed 0 bases at V and 0 bases at J, with 11 bases between. Germline values: CDR1 SGHTA, CDR2 FQGNSA. CDR3 length: 16 residues. The CDR3 sequence: CASSLAHVGYQETQYF. The DNA for the CDR3 is TGTGCCAGCAGCTTAGCGCACGTTGGGTACCAAGAGACCCAGTACTTC.

This chain uses TRBV19 with TRBJ1-2; D might be TRBD1 (6 bases). There are 13 residues in the CDR3. Germline values: CDR1 LNHDA, CDR2 SQIVND (reference sequence). V was clipped by 3 bases and J by 8 bases, with 13 bases between them. The chain's CDR3 is CASSIWQGKGYTF. CDR3 nucleotide sequence: TGTGCCAGTAGTATCTGGCAGGGGAAGGGCTACACCTTC.

The V gene is TRBV27, the J gene TRBJ1-2; TRBD1 agrees at 10 bases. CDR1 and CDR2 (germline): MNHEY, SMNVEV (reference sequence). Trimming cost V 5 bases and J 0 bases; bases outside gene matches: 6. The CDR3 spans 16 residues. The CDR3 DNA follows: TGTGCCAGCAGTCCCATCGACAGGGGGCCTAACTATGGCTACACCTTC. It yields the protein CASSPIDRGPNYGYTF.

The chain recombines TRBV9 with TRBJ2-5; 10 bases align to TRBD2. CDR1 and CDR2 from the germline V gene are SGDLS and YYNGEE. The CDR3 consists of 16 residues. V shed 2 bases, J shed 2 bases, and the junction held 6 bases outside the gene matches. This chain's CDR3 is CASSVSGGRLQETQYF. The CDR3 DNA sequence: TGTGCCAGCAGCGTTAGCGGGGGGAGGCTTCAAGAGACCCAGTACTTC. Drawing the rest from reference TRBV9 and TRBJ2-5, the complete variable domain is DSGVTQTPKHLITATGQRVTLRCSPRSGDLSVYWYQQSLDQGLQFLIQYYNGEERAKGNILERFSAQQFPDLHSELNLSSLELGDSALYFCASSVSGGRLQETQYFGPGTRLLVL.